This TCR beta chain came from a study of blood T cell repertoires in COVID-19. Seattle patients were enrolled during active infection and followed longitudinally. Profiling relied on immunoSEQ multiplex PCR, and the TCRdb table lists in-frame clones only, not all of them. The sample carries under 45,000 clones, approximately 87% recorded once. This CDR3 has 17 amino acids. CDR1 and CDR2 from the germline V gene are SGHAT and FQNNGV. V lost 3 bases and J 9 bases, leaving 21 bases between the germline ends. This chain links TRBV11-2 with TRBJ1-6; D uncertain. Sequencing was done on a sample of peripheral blood. The TCR comes from a man between 35 and 55 years old with COVID-19, enrolled during active disease. The CDR3 region is CASSLYLWTAGGSPLHF. The DNA of the CDR3 is TGTGCCAGCAGCTTGTATCTGTGGACGGCTGGAGGTTCACCCCTCCACTTT.